This T cell receptor beta chain was retrieved from a study of cytomegalovirus exposure and HLA in healthy donors (dated by TCRdb to 2017 to 2019). In the study overall: According to an earlier analysis of 587 of the donors, 200 million or so T cells yielded 117 million unique TCR beta sequences and roughly 280 Gb of sequence data. An early release that covered some 630 HLA-typed donors contained approximately 320 gigabases of sequencing data and 65 million to 100 million unique TCR sequences. The genetic ancestry cluster associated with self-reported Caucasian donors included 81% of the roughly 360 genotyped donors. The study aimed to test whether signatures of past pathogen exposure could be identified by cataloging public T cell receptors. The study profiled the T cell repertoires of under 850 subjects by immunosequencing and related them to cytomegalovirus serostatus. A separate validation cohort of some 130 different subjects was used in addition to the roughly 640-subject first cohort. The study combined high-throughput TCR immunosequencing, statistical association of individual TCRs with disease status, and machine learning to predict cytomegalovirus infection status. A later analysis re-analyzed previously published TCR beta repertoires from 600 to 850 donors and added high-resolution HLA genotyping to study TCR occurrence patterns. Rather than using new phenotypic data, the later analysis identified candidate immune exposures from TCR beta sequences and from how often those sequences occurred across donors. In an earlier analysis of several hundred of the donors, high-throughput TCR beta sequencing was used to judge whether each TCR beta V gene segment behaved as functional or pseudogenic. Alongside the repertoire data, information on donor age, sex, ethnicity and CMV serostatus was compiled. Genome-wide SNP genotypes for about 65% of the 666 donors were used in a later genetic analysis, which treated that subset as a discovery cohort. Every discovery cohort repertoire had been produced on one sequencing platform. HLA typing included class I and class II loci at four-digit resolution. Typing coverage varied by locus: roughly 620-630 donors for A, B, C, DRB1 and DQB1; 500 to 550 for DQA1; more than 600 for DPA1; under 490 for DPB1. A handful of DR-DQ haplotypes were handled as single units for association and clustering because linkage in the cohort was strong. Among several hundred genotyped donors of the cohort, an average of roughly 230,000 unique TCR beta nucleotide sequences was sequenced per donor, of which about 18% were non-productive.

In total, 600 or so healthy bone marrow donors made up the cohort. Cohort members were all nominally healthy when sampled, although unrecorded immune exposures were likely present. The donor was CMV seropositive and was included in the group of 250 to 300 seropositive cohort members. Every donor gave a peripheral blood sample, and the peripheral blood mononuclear cells from that sample were used for TCR beta sequencing. The Qiagen DNeasy Blood Extraction Kit was used to extract genomic DNA from the blood cell samples. On the study overall, not on this receptor specifically: Cytomegalovirus status was reported to be diagnosed by the classifier with high specificity and sensitivity in both the original and validation cohorts. An association between a missense DCLRE1C variant and V-gene and J-gene trimming of TCR beta chains was found in a later genetic analysis and replicated in an independent cohort. According to a later analysis, most CMV-associated TCR beta chains appeared to be HLA-restricted, and the HLA associations seemed to be driven largely by CMV exposure. At a false discovery rate of 0.05, a later analysis linked some 17,000 TCR beta sequences to specific HLA alleles. A further reported finding was that TCR beta sequences accurately predicted the HLA-A and HLA-B alleles for most subjects in the first cohort. A cluster of highly shared sequence variants was judged likely to represent a technical artifact of the sequencing pipeline. CMV serostatus was the only immune exposure information available for the cohort. In an earlier analysis of roughly 500 of the donors, most TCR beta V segments appeared in productive rearrangements about 90% or about 30% of the time, broadly matching IMGT annotations. Several of the top co-occurrence clusters appeared to be linked to parvovirus B19, influenza, CMV and Epstein-Barr virus, according to a later analysis. Most TCR sequences were seen in very few donors, while some public TCRs were found in many individuals. Assigning TCR associations to individual alleles was difficult when HLA alleles, especially DR and DQ, strongly co-occurred. The 87-base-pair reads could not distinguish some IMGT-functional V segments, including TRBV6-2 and TRBV6-3, so those segments were excluded. In a later analysis, HLA-associated TCR beta chains showed more clonal expansion and lower generation probabilities than non-associated chains that were equally common. HLA typing was unavailable for some donors at each locus, so association tests used only the typed subset. According to the authors, the approach could potentially be generalized to other disease states and immunological phenotypes. Approximately 16 rarely observed V segments, including chromosome 9 orphons, were excluded from the earlier analysis of several hundred of the donors because counts were too low. In vitro tests confirmed that a few of the cytomegalovirus-associated TCR beta chains recognize cytomegalovirus antigens. The presence/absence analyses assumed that sequencing depth was roughly uniform across donors, and that assumption may not be true. The study gave a list of more than 150 TCR beta chains associated with cytomegalovirus. Only TCR beta chains were sequenced in this cohort, and the absence of alpha or paired-chain data limited detectable features. According to a later genetic analysis, donors in an Asian-associated ancestry cluster had fewer N-insertions in productive TCRs than the approximately 630-donor mean. In a later analysis, the rate of TCR association differed among HLA loci, with DRB1 alleles having the most associated TCRs and HLA-C alleles having the fewest. Correlated functional status among segregating V segments might reflect linkage disequilibrium, but an unknown experimental factor could not be ruled out.

This clone was found a few times. Its specific antigen is unknown. Per-base qualities were not stored, and no clone one base away is much larger. The library was obtained by the immunoSEQ multiplex PCR assay. For the multiplex PCR, a mixture combining 60 forward primers for TCR Vbeta segments and 13 reverse primers for TCR Jbeta segments was used. The CDR3 region of rearranged TCR beta genes was amplified from genomic DNA by a multiplex PCR assay. Amplified TCR beta libraries were sequenced as 87-base-pair reads on the Illumina HiSeq System. The study's own analysis went as follows. Across the 670 or so repertoires, a later analysis counted 60 million to 90 million unique TCR beta chains, about 10 million of which were shared by at least two donors. Raw reads were error-corrected and collapsed into unique sequences with a nearest-neighbor algorithm that merged closely related sequences to remove PCR and sequencing errors. To assign V, D and J gene segments, CDR3 sequences were aligned to IMGT reference sequences. Each retained sequence needed at least a six-nucleotide match to both a V gene segment and a J gene segment. Rearrangements were called productive when the CDR3 lacked stop codons and stayed in frame with V and J; all others were non-productive. CDR3 was defined according to IMGT convention as the region running from the second conserved V-encoded cysteine to the conserved J-encoded phenylalanine. Sequences without an unambiguous match to a single V gene segment were excluded from the earlier analysis of over 500 of the donors. In an earlier analysis of roughly 600 of the donors, a V segment was called functional when productive rearrangements were above 56.7%, and segregating when the standard deviation between donors exceeded 5%. To diagnose cytomegalovirus status from the catalog of TCR beta chain sequences, a statistical classification framework was built. V and J gene assignment, in a later analysis, came from comparing TCR nucleotide sequences with IMGT/GENE-DB human TR gene sequences. Using the TCRdist pipeline, a later analysis assigned CDR3 sequences along with most-parsimonious VDJ recombination scenarios. In a later analysis, every TCR beta chain was defined by the combination of its CDR3 amino acid sequence and its V-gene family, and reads without a unique V-gene family were dropped. In a later analysis, nearly 600 highly shared, low-generation-probability nucleotide sequences were removed to address suspected cross-contamination and a sequencing artifact. In a later analysis, a clonal expansion index for each public chain was calculated from normalized within-repertoire ranks of inferred template counts. Generation probabilities in a later analysis came from a VDJ recombination model fitted to out-of-frame rearrangements, and those results were checked against IGoR. A later analysis scored TCR-TCR, TCR-HLA and TCR-CMV co-occurrence with hypergeometric tests, applying a repertoire-size bias correction to TCR pairs. A later analysis estimated false discovery rates by permuting HLA or CMV assignments 20 times. A later analysis grouped co-occurring TCRs with DBSCAN, adding TCRdist sequence similarity when clustering within HLA-allele-positive subsets. Repertoires with fewer than 30,000 or more than 120,000 public chains, plus five repertoires with anomalous nucleotide sharing, were excluded from co-occurrence clustering. In TCRdb, the immuneACCESS table is reduced to in-frame sequences with V and J assigned. These tables do not hold every clone; where another copy was compared, an unresolved V gene accounts for under half, and the others remain unexplained. V and J calls and clone size are those listed in that table; D and trimming were worked out from the DNA. This sample lists about 140,000 clones; roughly 79% were detected once. The ten biggest clones cover roughly 10% of the sample.

The germline V gene encodes CDR1 SGHNT and CDR2 YYREEE (reference sequence). Taken from cysteine to phenylalanine, the CDR3 has 15 residues. Only the CDR3 region is kept as DNA, spanning 45 bases read in frame from base 1. Compared with germline, V lacks 10 bases and J lacks 5 bases; bases without a gene match: 12. The chain joins TRBV5-4 to TRBJ2-1; 10 bases in between match TRBD2. This clonotype was obtained from a woman aged 60-70 years in good health and CMV-seropositive. Sequenced: PBMCs. The bases read TGTGCCTCAGAGACAGGGCTAGCGGGAGACAATGAGCAGTTCTTC. Its translation reads: CASETGLAGDNEQFF.